The clone carrying this T cell receptor beta chain was observed a few times. The authors' processing: By means of reference gene primer amplification, nucleated cell counts were estimated. The data were produced by immunoSEQ multiplex PCR, yet TCRdb's version contains in-frame clones alone and is incomplete. The V and J calls and clone size are taken from that table; D and trimming were inferred from the DNA. This table holds 250,000 to 350,000 clones, roughly 84% found once. This entry comes from a study of blood T cell repertoires in COVID-19. CDR1 SEHNR and CDR2 FQNEAQ come from the germline V gene (reference sequence). There are 16 residues in the CDR3. Trimming took 7 bases from V and 5 from J; bases not matched to a gene: 12. The Seattle patients joined while their infection was active and were tracked longitudinally afterward.

Sequenced: peripheral blood. This clonotype was obtained from a human donor with COVID-19, enrolled during active disease. The donor label of this sample is uncertain. The rearrangement uses TRBV7-9 and TRBJ2-5, with TRBD1 matching 11 bases. CDR3: CASTPLRWDRGETQYF. CDR3 nucleotide sequence: TGTGCCAGCACCCCTCTCCGCTGGGACAGGGGGGAGACCCAGTACTTC.